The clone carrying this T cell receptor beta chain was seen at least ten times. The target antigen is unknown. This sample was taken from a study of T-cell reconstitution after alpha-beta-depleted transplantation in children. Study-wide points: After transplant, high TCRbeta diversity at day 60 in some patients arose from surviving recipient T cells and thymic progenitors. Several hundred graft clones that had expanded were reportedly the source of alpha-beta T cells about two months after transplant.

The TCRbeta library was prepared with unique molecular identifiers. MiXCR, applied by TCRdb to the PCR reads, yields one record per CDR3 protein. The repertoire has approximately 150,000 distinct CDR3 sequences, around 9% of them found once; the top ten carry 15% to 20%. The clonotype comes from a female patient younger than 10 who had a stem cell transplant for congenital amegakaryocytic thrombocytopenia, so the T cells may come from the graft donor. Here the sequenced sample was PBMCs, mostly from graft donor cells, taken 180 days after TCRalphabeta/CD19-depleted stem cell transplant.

CDR3 sequence: CASSPRARGTSYEQYF. CDR3 coding DNA: TGTGCCAGCAGCCCTAGGGCGCGGGGGACCTCCTACGAGCAGTACTTC. The chain combines TRBV11-2 with TRBJ2-7; 7 nucleotides align to TRBD2. V was pared by 5 bases and J by 0 bases, with 10 bases of the junction left unmatched. CDR3 size: 16 residues. The V gene's germline CDR1 is SGHAT and CDR2 FQNNGV.